This TCR beta chain was identified during a study of graft-versus-host responses after intestinal transplantation. The germline gives CDR1 LNHDA, CDR2 SQIVND (reference sequence). CDR3 length equals 15 residues. Deletions cut 6 bases from V and 8 bases from J, with 22 bases between. Of note for this clone: Its antigen is unknown.

Produced via immunoSEQ multiplex PCR; TCRdb's table is partial and in-frame only. This sample yields tens of thousands of clones, of which 75% to 95% are seen a single time; 7.6% belongs to the top ten. The rearrangement joins TRBV19 to TRBJ1-2; D may be TRBD1 (5 bases). This clonotype was obtained from a human donor who was the organ donor for an intestinal transplant. The sample consisted of unstimulated CD8+ T cells sorted from spleen or lymph node cells, taken before transplant. The CDR3 here is CASRLYTTAGVGYTF. CDR3 DNA: TGTGCCAGTAGACTGTACACAACTGCGGGGGTCGGCTACACCTTC. The full variable domain, with the rest looked up from reference TRBV19 and TRBJ1-2, is DGGITQSPKYLFRKEGQNVTLSCEQNLNHDAMYWYRQDPGQGLRLIYYSQIVNDFQKGDIAEGYSVSREKKESFPLTVTSAQKNPTAFYLCASRLYTTAGVGYTFGSGTRLTVV.